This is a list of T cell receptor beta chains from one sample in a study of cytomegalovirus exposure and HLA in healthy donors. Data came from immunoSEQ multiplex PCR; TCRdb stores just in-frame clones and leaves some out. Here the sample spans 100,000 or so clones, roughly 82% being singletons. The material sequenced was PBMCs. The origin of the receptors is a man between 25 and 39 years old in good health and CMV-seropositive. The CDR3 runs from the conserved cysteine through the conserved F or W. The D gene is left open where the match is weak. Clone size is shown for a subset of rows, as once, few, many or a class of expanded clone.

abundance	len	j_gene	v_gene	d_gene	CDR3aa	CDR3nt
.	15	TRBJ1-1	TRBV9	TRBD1	CASSVDGTENTEAFF	TGTGCCAGCAGCGTAGACGGGACAGAGAACACTGAAGCTTTCTTT
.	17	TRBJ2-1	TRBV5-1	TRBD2	CASSKGLAEKTYNEQFF	TGCGCCAGCAGCAAGGGACTAGCGGAAAAAACATACAATGAGCAGTTCTTC
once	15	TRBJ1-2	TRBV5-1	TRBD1	CASSLEGQGFHGYTF	TGCGCCAGCAGCTTGGAGGGACAGGGATTTCATGGCTACACCTTC
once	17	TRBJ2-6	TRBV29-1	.	CSARLGTSLTGANVLTF	TGCAGCGCCCGGTTAGGGACTTCCCTCACTGGGGCCAACGTCCTGACTTTC
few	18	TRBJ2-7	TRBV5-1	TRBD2	CASSLSFSGRVQSYEQYF	TGCGCCAGCAGCTTGAGTTTTAGCGGGAGGGTCCAATCCTACGAGCAGTACTTC
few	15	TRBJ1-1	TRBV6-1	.	CASSVPGFLNTEAFF	TGTGCCAGCAGTGTACCGGGTTTCTTGAACACTGAAGCTTTCTTT
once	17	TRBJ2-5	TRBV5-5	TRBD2	CASSLEGTSGKAETQYF	TGTGCCAGCAGCTTGGAGGGGACTAGCGGGAAGGCAGAGACCCAGTACTTC
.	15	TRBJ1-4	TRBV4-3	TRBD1	CASSQDGTGGEKLFF	TGCGCCAGCAGCCAAGATGGGACAGGAGGTGAAAAACTGTTTTTT
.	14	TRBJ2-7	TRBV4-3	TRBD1	CASSTRTGAYEQYF	TGCGCCAGCAGCACCCGGACAGGGGCCTACGAGCAGTACTTC
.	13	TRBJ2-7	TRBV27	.	CASKGRDRYEQYF	TGTGCCAGCAAGGGGCGGGATAGGTACGAGCAGTACTTC
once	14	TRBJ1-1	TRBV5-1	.	CASSLRFMNTEAFF	TGCGCCAGCAGCTTGCGGTTCATGAACACTGAAGCTTTCTTT
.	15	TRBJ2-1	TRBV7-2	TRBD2	CASSLRTSGANEQFF	TGTGCCAGCAGCCTGCGGACTAGCGGGGCCAATGAGCAGTTCTTC
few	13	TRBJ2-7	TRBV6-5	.	CASGLVGPYEQYF	TGTGCCAGCGGCCTCGTTGGGCCCTACGAGCAGTACTTC
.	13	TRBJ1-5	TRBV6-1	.	CASSGHLNQPQHF	TGTGCCAGCAGTGGACACCTCAATCAGCCCCAGCATTTT
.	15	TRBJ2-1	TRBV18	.	CASSPPGELDNEQFF	TGTGCCAGCTCACCACCCGGGGAGTTGGACAATGAGCAGTTCTTC
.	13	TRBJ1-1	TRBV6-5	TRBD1	CASSYGTGFEAFF	TGTGCCAGCAGTTACGGGACAGGGTTTGAAGCTTTCTTT
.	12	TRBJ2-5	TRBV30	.	CACQGLRETQYF	TGTGCCTGTCAGGGTTTGCGAGAGACCCAGTACTTC
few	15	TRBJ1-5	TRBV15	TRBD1	CATSRPGQGNQPQHF	TGTGCCACCAGCAGACCCGGACAGGGGAATCAGCCCCAGCATTTT
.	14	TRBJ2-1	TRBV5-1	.	CASTGGPSYNEQFF	TGCGCCAGCACAGGGGGGCCCTCCTACAATGAGCAGTTCTTC
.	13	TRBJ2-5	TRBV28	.	CASSLRTGRTQYF	TGTGCCAGCAGTTTACGTACAGGGAGGACCCAGTACTTC
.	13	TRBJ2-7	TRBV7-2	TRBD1	CASSKGQVYEQYF	TGTGCCAGCAGCAAGGGACAGGTATACGAGCAGTACTTC
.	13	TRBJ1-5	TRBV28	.	CASSTGSNQPQHF	TGTGCCAGCAGTACGGGGAGCAATCAGCCCCAGCATTTT
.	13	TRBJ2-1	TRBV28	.	CASSLSQVGEQFF	TGTGCCAGCAGTTTGTCGCAGGTGGGTGAGCAGTTCTTC
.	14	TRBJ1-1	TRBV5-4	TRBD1	CASSTGTGGKEAFF	TGTGCCAGCAGCACGGGGACAGGGGGCAAGGAAGCTTTCTTT
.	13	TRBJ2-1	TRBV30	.	CALERRFFNEQFF	TGTGCCTTAGAGAGGCGATTCTTCAATGAGCAGTTCTTC
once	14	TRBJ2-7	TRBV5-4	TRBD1	CASSLPGQGNEQYF	TGTGCCAGCAGCTTACCGGGACAGGGTAACGAGCAGTACTTC
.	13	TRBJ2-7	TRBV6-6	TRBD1	CAIGQGGFSEQYF	TGTGCCATAGGACAGGGAGGATTTAGCGAGCAGTACTTC
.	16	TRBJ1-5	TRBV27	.	CASSLITPGGNQPQHF	TGTGCCAGCAGTTTGATCACCCCTGGGGGGAATCAGCCCCAGCATTTT
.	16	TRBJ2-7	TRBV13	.	CASSLSGGTYSYEQYF	TGTGCCAGCAGCTTATCAGGGGGGACCTACTCCTACGAGCAGTACTTC
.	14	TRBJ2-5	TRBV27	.	CASSLLGREETQYF	TGTGCCAGCAGTTTATTGGGCAGAGAAGAGACCCAGTACTTC
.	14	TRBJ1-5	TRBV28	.	CASSLYGSNQPQHF	TGTGCCAGCAGTTTATACGGTAGCAATCAGCCCCAGCATTTT
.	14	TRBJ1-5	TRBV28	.	CASRKRQTNQPQHF	TGTGCCAGCAGGAAAAGACAGACGAATCAGCCCCAGCATTTT
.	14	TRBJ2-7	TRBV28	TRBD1	CASTRRVPGGEQYF	TGTGCCAGCACCCGTCGGGTCCCAGGGGGCGAGCAGTACTTC
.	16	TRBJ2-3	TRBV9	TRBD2	CASSSSGGRDSDTQYF	TGTGCCAGCAGCAGCAGCGGGGGCAGGGATTCGGATACGCAGTATTTT
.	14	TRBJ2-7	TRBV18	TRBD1	CASSPGQASYEQYF	TGTGCCAGCTCACCTGGACAGGCGTCCTACGAGCAGTACTTC
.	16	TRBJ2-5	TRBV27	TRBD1	CASSSPGQGARETQYF	TGTGCCAGCAGTTCCCCGGGACAGGGGGCAAGAGAGACCCAGTACTTC
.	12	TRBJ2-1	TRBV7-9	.	CSSSYYRDKQFF	TGTTCCAGCAGTTACTACAGGGACAAGCAGTTCTTC
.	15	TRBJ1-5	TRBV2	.	CASSLDSISNQPQHF	TGTGCCAGCAGTTTGGACAGCATTAGCAACCAGCCCCAGCATTTT
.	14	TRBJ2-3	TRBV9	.	CASSVAAAADTQYF	TGTGCCAGCAGCGTAGCCGCGGCGGCAGATACGCAGTATTTT
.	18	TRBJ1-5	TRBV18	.	CASSPLALDRTSNQPQHF	TGTGCCAGCTCCCCCTTGGCCCTGGACAGAACTAGCAATCAGCCCCAGCATTTT
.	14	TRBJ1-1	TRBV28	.	CASSPLRRETEAFF	TGTGCCAGCAGTCCGTTGAGGCGCGAGACTGAAGCTTTCTTT
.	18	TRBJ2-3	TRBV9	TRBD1	CASSATPGTGGRADTQYF	TGTGCCAGCAGCGCGACGCCCGGGACAGGGGGCAGGGCAGATACGCAGTATTTT
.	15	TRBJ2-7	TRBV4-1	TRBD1	CASSQTGTGEYEQYF	TGCGCCAGCAGCCAGACCGGGACAGGGGAATACGAGCAGTACTTC
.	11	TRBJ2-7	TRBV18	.	CASSPSDEQYF	TGTGCCAGCTCACCATCCGACGAGCAGTACTTC
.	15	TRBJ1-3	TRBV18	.	CASSPSGSSGNTIYF	TGTGCCAGCTCACCATCAGGGTCCTCTGGAAACACCATATATTTT
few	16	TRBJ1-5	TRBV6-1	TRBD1	CASSGRGQGQIQPQHF	TGTGCCAGCAGTGGACGAGGACAGGGCCAGATTCAGCCCCAGCATTTT
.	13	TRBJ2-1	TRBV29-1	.	CSATRLAYNEQFF	TGCAGCGCGACGAGGTTAGCTTACAATGAGCAGTTCTTC
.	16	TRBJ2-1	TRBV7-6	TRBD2	CASSLAQAGERNEQFF	TGTGCCAGCAGCTTAGCCCAAGCGGGAGAGAGGAATGAGCAGTTCTTC
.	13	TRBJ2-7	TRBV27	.	CASSTKAAYEQYF	TGTGCCAGCAGTACCAAAGCGGCCTACGAGCAGTACTTC
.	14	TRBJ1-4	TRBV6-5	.	CASSYDSVNEKLFF	TGTGCCAGCAGTTACGACAGCGTAAATGAAAAACTGTTTTTT
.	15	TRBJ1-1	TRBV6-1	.	CASSARQASDTEAFF	TGTGCCAGCAGTGCGCGACAGGCATCGGACACTGAAGCTTTCTTT
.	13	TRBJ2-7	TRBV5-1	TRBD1	CASSSPTGNEQYF	TGCGCCAGCAGCTCCCCGACAGGGAACGAGCAGTACTTC
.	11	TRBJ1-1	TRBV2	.	CASSPYTEAFF	TGTGCCAGCAGTCCCTACACTGAAGCTTTCTTT
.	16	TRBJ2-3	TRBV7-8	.	CASSLGLAGHTDTQYF	TGTGCCAGCAGCTTGGGGTTGGCGGGGCACACAGATACGCAGTATTTT
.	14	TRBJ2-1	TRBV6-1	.	CASKGGDSYNEQFF	TGTGCCAGCAAAGGCGGAGACTCCTACAATGAGCAGTTCTTC
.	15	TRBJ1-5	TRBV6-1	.	CASSEARGANQPQHF	TGTGCCAGCAGTGAGGCCAGGGGCGCGAATCAGCCCCAGCATTTT
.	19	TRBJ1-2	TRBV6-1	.	CASSEQVLGYSDSLSGYTF	TGTGCCAGCAGTGAACAGGTCTTAGGTTATTCGGACAGCTTAAGTGGCTACACCTTC
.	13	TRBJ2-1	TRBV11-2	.	CASSPQLGNEQFF	TGTGCCAGCAGCCCCCAACTAGGCAATGAGCAGTTCTTC
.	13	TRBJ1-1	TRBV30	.	CAWRGGGNTEAFF	TGTGCCTGGAGGGGCGGGGGCAACACTGAAGCTTTCTTT